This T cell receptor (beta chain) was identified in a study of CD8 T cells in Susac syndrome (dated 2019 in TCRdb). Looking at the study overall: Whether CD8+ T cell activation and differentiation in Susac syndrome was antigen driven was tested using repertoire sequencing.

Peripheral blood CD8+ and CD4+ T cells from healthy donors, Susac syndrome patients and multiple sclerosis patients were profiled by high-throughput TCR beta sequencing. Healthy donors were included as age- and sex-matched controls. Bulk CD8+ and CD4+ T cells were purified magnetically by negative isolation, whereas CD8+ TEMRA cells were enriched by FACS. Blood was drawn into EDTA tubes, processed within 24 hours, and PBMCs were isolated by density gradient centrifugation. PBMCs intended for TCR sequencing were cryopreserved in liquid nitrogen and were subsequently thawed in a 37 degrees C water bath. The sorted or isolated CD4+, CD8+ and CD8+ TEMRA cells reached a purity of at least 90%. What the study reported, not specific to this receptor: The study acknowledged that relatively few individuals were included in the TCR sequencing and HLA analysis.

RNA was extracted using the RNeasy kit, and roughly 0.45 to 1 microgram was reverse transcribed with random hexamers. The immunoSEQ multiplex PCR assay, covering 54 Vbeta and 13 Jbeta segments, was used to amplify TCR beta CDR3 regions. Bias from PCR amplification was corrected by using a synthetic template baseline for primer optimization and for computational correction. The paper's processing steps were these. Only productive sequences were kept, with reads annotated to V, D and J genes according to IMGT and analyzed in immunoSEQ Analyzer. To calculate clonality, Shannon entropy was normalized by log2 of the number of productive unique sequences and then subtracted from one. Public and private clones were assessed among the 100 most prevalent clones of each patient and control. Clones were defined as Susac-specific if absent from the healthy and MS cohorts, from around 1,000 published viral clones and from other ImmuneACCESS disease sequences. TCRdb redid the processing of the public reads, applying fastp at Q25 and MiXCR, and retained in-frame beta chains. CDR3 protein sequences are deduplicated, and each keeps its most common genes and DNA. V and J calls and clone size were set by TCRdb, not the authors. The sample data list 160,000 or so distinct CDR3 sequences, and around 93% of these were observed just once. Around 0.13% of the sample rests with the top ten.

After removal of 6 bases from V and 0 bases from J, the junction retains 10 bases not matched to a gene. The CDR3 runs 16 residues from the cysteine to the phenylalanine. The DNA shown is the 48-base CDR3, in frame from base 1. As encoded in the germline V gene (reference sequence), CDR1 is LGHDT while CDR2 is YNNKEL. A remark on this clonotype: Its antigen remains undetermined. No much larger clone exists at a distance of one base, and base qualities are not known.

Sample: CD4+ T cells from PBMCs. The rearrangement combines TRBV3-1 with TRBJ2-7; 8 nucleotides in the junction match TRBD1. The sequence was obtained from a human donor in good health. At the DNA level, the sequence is TGTGCCAGCAGTCGCCACGGACAGGGACACTCCTACGAGCAGTACTTC. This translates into CASSRHGQGHSYEQYF.